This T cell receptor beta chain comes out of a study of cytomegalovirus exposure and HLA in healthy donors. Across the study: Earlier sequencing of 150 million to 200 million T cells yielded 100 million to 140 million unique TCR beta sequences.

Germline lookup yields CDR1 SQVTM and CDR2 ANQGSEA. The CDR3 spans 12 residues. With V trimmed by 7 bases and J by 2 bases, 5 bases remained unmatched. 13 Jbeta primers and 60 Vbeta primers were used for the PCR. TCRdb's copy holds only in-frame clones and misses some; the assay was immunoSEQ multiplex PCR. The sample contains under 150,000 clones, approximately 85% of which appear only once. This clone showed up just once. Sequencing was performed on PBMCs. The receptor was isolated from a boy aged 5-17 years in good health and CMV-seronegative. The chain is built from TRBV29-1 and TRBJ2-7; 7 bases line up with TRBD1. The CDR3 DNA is TGCAGCGCCACGGGACAGACCTACGAGCAGTACTTC. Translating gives CSATGQTYEQYF.